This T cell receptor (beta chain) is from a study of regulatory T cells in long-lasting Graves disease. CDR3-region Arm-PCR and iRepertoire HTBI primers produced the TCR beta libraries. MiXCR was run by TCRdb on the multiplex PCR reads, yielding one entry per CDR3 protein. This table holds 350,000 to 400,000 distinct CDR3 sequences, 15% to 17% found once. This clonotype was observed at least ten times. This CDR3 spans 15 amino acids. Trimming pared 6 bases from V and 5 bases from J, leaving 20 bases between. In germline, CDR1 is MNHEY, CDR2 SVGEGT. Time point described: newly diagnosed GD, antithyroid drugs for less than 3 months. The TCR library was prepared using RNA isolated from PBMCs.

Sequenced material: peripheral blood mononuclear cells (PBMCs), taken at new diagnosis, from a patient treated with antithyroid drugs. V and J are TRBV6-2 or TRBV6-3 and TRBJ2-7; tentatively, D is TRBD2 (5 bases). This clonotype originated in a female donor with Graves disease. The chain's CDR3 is CASRPPGVEGDEQYF. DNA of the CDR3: TGTGCCAGCAGACCTCCCGGGGTTGAGGGCGACGAGCAGTACTTC.